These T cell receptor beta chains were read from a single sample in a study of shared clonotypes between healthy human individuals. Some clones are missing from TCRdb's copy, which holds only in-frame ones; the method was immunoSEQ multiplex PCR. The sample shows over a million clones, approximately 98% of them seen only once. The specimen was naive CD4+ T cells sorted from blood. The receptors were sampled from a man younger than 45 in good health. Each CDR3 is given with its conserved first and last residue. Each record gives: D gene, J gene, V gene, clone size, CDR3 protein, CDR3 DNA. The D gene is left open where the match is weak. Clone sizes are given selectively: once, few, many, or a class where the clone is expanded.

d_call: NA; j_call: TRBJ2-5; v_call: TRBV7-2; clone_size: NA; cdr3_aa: CASSSDIQETQYF; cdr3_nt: TGTGCCAGCAGCTCGGACATCCAAGAGACCCAGTACTTC
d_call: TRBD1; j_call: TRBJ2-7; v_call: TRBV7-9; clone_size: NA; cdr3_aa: CASSADRVYEQYF; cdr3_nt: TGTGCCAGCAGCGCGGACAGGGTTTACGAGCAGTACTTC
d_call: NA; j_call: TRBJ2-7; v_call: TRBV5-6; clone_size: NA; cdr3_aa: CASSFGWKDLYEQYF; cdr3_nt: TGTGCCAGCAGCTTCGGATGGAAAGACCTCTACGAGCAGTACTTC
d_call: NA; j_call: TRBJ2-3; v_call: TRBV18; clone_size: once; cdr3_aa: CASSLTGDTQYF; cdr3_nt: TGTGCCAGCTCTCTCACCGGGGATACGCAGTATTTT
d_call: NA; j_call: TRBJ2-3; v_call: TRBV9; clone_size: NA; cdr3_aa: CASSVGAGLNTQYF; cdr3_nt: TGTGCCAGCAGCGTAGGGGCAGGGCTGAATACGCAGTATTTT
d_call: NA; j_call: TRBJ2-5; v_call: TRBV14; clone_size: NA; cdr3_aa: CASSPGRSDRARGETQYF; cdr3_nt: TGTGCCAGCAGCCCTGGGAGGAGCGACAGGGCTAGAGGGGAGACCCAGTACTTC
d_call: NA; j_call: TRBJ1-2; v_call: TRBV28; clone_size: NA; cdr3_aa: CASRSGQAYGYTF; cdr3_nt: TGTGCCAGCAGATCTGGACAAGCTTATGGCTACACCTTC
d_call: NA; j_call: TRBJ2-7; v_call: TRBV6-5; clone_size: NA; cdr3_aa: CASSYDRGQYYEQYF; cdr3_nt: TGTGCCAGCAGTTACGACCGTGGGCAGTACTACGAGCAGTACTTC
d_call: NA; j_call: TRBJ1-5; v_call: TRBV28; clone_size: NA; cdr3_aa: CASSLLLAGGNQPQHF; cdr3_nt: TGTGCCAGCAGTTTATTGTTAGCGGGGGGCAATCAGCCCCAGCATTTT
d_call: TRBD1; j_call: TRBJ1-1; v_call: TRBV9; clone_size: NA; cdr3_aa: CASTRTGAATEAFF; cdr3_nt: TGTGCCAGCACCAGAACAGGGGCGGCCACTGAAGCTTTCTTT
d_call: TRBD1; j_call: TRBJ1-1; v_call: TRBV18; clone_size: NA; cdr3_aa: CASSPPGGPDTEAFF; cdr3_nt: TGTGCCAGCTCACCACCAGGGGGCCCGGACACTGAAGCTTTCTTT
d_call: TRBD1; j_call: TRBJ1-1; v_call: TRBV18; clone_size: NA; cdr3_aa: CASSPNKQGYTEAFF; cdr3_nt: TGTGCCAGCTCACCAAACAAACAGGGGTACACTGAAGCTTTCTTT
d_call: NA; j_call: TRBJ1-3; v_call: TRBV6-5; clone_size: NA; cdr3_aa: CASSETSSGNTIYF; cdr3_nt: TGTGCCAGCAGTGAGACAAGCTCTGGAAACACCATATATTTT
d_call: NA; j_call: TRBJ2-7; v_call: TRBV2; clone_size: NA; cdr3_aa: CASSQHIYEQYF; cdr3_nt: TGTGCCAGCAGTCAGCATATCTACGAGCAGTACTTC
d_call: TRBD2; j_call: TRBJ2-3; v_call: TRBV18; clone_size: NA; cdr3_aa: CASSSRLAGVDTQYF; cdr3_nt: TGTGCCAGCTCATCGAGACTAGCGGGAGTTGATACGCAGTATTTT
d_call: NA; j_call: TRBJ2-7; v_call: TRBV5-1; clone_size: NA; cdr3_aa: CASSWALSYEQYF; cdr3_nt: TGCGCCAGCAGCTGGGCCCTCTCCTACGAGCAGTACTTC
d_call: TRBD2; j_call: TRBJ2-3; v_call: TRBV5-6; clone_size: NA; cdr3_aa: CASSFRSSGSPITDTQYF; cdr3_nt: TGTGCCAGCAGCTTTAGGTCTAGCGGGAGCCCCATCACAGATACGCAGTATTTT
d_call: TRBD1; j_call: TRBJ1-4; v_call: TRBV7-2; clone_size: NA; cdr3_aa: CASSLFTGQGAGKLFF; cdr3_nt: TGTGCCAGCAGCTTATTCACGGGACAGGGGGCTGGAAAACTGTTTTTT
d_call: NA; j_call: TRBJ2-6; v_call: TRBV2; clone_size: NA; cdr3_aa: CASSGQPGANVLTF; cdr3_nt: TGTGCCAGCAGCGGACAGCCTGGGGCCAACGTCCTGACTTTC
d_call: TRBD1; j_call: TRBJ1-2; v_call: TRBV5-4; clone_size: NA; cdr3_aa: CASSYGTEPNYGYTF; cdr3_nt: TGTGCCAGCAGCTACGGGACAGAACCAAACTATGGCTACACCTTC
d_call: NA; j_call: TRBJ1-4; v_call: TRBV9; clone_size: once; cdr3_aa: CASSVASTRGEKLFF; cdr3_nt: TGTGCCAGCAGCGTAGCTAGCACCCGAGGGGAGAAACTGTTTTTT
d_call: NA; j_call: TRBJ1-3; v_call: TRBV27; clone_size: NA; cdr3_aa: CASSRLSGNTIYF; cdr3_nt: TGTGCCAGCAGTAGGCTCTCTGGAAACACCATATATTTT
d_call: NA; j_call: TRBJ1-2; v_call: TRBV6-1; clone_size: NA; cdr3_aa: CASNVKYGYTF; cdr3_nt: TGTGCCAGCAACGTGAAGTATGGCTACACCTTC
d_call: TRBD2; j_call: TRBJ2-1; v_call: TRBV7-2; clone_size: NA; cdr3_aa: CASSLPPLAGDNEQFF; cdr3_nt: TGTGCCAGCAGCTTACCGCCACTAGCGGGGGACAATGAGCAGTTCTTC
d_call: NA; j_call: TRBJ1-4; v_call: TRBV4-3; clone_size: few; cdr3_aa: CASSQDTPRGEKLFF; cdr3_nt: TGCGCCAGCAGCCAAGACACGCCCCGGGGTGAAAAACTGTTTTTT
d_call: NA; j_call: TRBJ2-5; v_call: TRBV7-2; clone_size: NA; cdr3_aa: CASSLARGTQETQYF; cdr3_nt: TGTGCCAGCAGCTTAGCTCGGGGAACCCAAGAGACCCAGTACTTC
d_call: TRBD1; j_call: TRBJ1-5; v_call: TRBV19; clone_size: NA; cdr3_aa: CASSPTPAGGNQPQHF; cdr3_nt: TGTGCCAGTAGCCCGACCCCCGCAGGGGGGAATCAGCCCCAGCATTTT
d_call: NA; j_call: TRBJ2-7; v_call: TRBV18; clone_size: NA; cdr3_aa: CASSPGYDEQYF; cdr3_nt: TGTGCCAGCTCACCAGGCTACGACGAGCAGTACTTC
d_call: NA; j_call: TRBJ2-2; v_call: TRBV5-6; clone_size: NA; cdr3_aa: CASSQDRNTGELFF; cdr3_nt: TGTGCCAGCAGCCAGGACAGAAACACCGGGGAGCTGTTTTTT
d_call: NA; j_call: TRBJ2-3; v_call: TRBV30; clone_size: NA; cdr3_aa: CAWSVRGGVPSTDTQYF; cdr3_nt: TGTGCCTGGAGTGTAAGAGGGGGTGTCCCTAGCACAGATACGCAGTATTTT
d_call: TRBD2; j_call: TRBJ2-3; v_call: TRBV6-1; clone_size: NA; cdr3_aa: CAISREVLDTQYF; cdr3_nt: TGTGCCATCTCGCGGGAGGTTTTGGATACGCAGTATTTT
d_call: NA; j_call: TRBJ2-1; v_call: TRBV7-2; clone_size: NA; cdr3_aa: CASSLVSGIYNEQFF; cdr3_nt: TGTGCCAGCAGCTTAGTATCCGGAATCTACAATGAGCAGTTCTTC
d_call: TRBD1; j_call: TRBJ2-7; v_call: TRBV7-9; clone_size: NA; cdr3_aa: CASSTGQANYEQYF; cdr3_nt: TGTGCCAGCAGCACGGGACAGGCCAATTACGAGCAGTACTTC
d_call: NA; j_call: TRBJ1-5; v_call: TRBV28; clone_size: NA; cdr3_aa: CASKSHQPQHF; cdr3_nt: TGTGCCTCAAAGTCGCATCAGCCCCAGCATTTT
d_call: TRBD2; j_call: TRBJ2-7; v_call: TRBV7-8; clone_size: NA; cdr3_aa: CASSLPSGSLYEQYF; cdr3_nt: TGTGCCAGCAGCTTACCTAGCGGGAGTCTGTACGAGCAGTACTTC
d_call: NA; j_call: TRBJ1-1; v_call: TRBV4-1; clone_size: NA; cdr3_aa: CASSSRSEVGTEAFF; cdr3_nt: TGCGCCAGCAGCAGCCGGTCGGAGGTAGGGACTGAAGCTTTCTTT
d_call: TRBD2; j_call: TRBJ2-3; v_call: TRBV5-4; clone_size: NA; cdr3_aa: CASSSPGLAGGVTDTQYF; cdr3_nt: TGTGCCAGCAGCTCTCCGGGACTAGCGGGAGGGGTCACAGATACGCAGTATTTT
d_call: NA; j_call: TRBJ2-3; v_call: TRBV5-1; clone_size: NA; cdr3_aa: CASSLSGLRYTDTQYF; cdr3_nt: TGCGCCAGCAGCCTCTCGGGACTGCGGTACACTGATACGCAGTATTTT
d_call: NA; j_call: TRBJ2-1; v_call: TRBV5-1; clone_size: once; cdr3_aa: CASSLGSPFNEQFF; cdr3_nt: TGCGCCAGCAGCTTGGGCTCCCCCTTCAATGAGCAGTTCTTC